This T cell receptor beta chain was documented in a study of blood T cell repertoires in COVID-19. Study at large: Acute-phase and convalescent COVID-19 samples originated in the United States, Italy and Spain. PBMCs, B-cell-depleted T cells, or T cells provided the cDNA or gDNA that made up the material.

The V gene's germline CDR1 is MNHEY and CDR2 SVGAGI. The CDR3 runs 12 residues. Trimming removed 3 bases from V and 1 base from J, with 3 bases in between. In Seattle, patients joined the study during active infection and were tracked longitudinally. Per the authors' pipeline: Reference gene primers were amplified, and this amplification served to estimate nucleated cell counts. Libraries were prepared by immunoSEQ multiplex PCR; TCRdb keeps only in-frame clonotypes and omits some of them. Clone size and V and J calls were adopted from that table, with D and trimming inferred from the DNA. The table has some 270,000 clones, 90% seen once.

The rearrangement joins TRBV6-5 to TRBJ1-2; D is uncertain. The material sequenced was peripheral blood. The clonotype was recovered from a woman aged 60-75 years with COVID-19, enrolled during active disease. The CDR3 protein is CASSYNNYGYTF. The CDR3 DNA is TGTGCCAGCAGTTATAATAACTATGGCTACACCTTC.